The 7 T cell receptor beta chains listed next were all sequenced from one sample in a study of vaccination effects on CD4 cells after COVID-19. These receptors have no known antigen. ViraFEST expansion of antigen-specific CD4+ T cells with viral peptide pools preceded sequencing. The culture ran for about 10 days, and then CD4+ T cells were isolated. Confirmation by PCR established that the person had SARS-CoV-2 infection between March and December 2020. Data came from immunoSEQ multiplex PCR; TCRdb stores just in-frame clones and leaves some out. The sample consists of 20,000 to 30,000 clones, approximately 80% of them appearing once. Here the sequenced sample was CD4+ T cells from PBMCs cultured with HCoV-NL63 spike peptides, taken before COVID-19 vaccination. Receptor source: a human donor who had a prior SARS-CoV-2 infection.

The CDR3 here is CASSLGEVRSSYEQYF. The CDR3 region has the DNA TGTGCCAGCAGCTTGGGAGAGGTCAGGAGCTCCTACGAGCAGTACTTC. This sequence joins TRBV5-4 and TRBJ2-7; D unresolved. V dropped 0 bases and J dropped 0 bases, with 13 bases sitting between them. CDR1 SGHNT and CDR2 YYREEE come from the germline V gene (reference sequence). This CDR3 has 16 amino acids.

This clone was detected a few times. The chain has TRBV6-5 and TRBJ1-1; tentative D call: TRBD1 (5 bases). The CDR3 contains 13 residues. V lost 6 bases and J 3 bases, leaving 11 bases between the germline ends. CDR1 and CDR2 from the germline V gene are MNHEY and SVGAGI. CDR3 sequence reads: CASREGLYTEAFF. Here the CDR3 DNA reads TGTGCCAGCAGAGAGGGGCTTTACACTGAAGCTTTCTTT.

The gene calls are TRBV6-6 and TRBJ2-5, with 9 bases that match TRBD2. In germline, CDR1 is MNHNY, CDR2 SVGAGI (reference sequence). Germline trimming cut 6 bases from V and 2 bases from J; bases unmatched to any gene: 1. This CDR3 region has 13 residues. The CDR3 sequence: CASRLAGQETQYF. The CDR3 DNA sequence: TGTGCCAGCAGGCTAGCGGGGCAAGAGACCCAGTACTTC.

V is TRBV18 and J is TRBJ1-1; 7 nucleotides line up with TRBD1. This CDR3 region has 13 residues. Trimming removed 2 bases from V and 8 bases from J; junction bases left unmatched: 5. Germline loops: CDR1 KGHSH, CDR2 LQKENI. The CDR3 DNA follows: TGTGCCAGCTCACCATTCGACAGGGCCGAAGCTTTCTTT. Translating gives CASSPFDRAEAFF.

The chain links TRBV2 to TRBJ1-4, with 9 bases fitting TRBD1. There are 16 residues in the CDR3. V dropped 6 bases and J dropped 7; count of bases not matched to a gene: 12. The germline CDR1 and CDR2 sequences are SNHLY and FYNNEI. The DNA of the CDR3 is TGTGCCAGCAGGAACCCGCCGGGACAGGGACGTGAAAAACTGTTTTTT. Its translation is CASRNPPGQGREKLFF.

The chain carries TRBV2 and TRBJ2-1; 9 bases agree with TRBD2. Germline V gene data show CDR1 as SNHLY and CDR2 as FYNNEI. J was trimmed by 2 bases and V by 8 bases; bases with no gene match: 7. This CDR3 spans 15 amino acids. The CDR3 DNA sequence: TGTGCCAGCGAGGTAATAGCGGGAGCCTACAATGAGCAGTTCTTC. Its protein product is CASEVIAGAYNEQFF.

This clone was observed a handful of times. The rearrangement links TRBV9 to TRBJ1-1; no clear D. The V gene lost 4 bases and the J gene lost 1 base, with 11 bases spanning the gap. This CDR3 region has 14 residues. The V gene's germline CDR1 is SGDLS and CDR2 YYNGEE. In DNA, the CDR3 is TGTGCCAGCAGCCGGGATTTCGAGAACACTGAAGCTTTCTTT. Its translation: CASSRDFENTEAFF.